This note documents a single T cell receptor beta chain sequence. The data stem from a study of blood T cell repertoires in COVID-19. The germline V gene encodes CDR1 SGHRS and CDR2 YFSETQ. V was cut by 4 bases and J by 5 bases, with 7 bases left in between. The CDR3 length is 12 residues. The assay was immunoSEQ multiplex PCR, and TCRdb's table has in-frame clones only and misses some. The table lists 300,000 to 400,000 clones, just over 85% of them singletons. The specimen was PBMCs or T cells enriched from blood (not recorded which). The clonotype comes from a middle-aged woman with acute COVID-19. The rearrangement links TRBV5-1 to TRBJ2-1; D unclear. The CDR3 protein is CASSLQNNEQFF. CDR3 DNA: TGCGCCAGCAGCCTACAGAACAATGAGCAGTTCTTC.